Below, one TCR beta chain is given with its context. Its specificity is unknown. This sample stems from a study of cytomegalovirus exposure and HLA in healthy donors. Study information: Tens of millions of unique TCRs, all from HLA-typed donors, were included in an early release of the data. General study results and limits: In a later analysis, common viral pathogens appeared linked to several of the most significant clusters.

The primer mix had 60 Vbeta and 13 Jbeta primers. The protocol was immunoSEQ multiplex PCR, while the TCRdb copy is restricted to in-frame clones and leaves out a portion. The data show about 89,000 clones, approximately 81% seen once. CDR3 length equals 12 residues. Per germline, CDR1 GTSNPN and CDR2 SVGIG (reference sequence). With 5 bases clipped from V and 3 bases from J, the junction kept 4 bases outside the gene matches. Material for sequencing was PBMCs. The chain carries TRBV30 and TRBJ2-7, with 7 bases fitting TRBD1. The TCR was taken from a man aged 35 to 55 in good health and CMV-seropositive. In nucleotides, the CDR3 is TGTGCCTGGGAAGACAGGGACTACGAGCAGTACTTC. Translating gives CAWEDRDYEQYF.